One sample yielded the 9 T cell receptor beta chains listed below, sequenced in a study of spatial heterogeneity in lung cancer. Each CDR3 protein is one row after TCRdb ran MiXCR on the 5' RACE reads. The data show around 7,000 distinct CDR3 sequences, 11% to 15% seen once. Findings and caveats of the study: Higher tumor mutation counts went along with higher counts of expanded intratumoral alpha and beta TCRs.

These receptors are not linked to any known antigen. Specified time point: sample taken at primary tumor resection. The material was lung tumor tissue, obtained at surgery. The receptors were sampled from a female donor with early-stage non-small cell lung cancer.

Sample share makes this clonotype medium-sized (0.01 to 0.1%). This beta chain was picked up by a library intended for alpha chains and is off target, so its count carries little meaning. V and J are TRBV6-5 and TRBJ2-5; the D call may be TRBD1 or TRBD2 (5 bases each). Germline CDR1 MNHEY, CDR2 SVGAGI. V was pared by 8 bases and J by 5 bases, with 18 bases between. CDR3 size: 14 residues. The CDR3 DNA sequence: TGTGCCAGCTTTGGGTTGGGGCGGAGGGAGACCCAGTACTTC. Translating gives CASFGLGRRETQYF.

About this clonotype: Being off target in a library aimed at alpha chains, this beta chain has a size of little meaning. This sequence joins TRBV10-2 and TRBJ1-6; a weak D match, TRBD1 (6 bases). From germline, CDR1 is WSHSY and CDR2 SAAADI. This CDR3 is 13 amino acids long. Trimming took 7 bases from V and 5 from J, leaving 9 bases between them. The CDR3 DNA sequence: TGCGCCAGCAACCCAGGGGATAATTCACCCCTCCACTTT. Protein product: CASNPGDNSPLHF.

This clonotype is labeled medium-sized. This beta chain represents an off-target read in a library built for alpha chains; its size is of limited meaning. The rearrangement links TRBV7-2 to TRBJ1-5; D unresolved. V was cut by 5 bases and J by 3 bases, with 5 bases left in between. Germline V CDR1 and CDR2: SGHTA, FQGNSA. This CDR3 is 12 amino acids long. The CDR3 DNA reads TGTGCCAGCAGCGGTATCAATCAGCCCCAGCATTTT. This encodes CASSGINQPQHF.

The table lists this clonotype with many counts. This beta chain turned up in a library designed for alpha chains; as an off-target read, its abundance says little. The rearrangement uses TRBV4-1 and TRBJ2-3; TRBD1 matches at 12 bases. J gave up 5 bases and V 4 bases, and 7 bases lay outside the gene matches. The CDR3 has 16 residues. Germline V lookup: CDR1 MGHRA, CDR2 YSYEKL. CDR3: CASSLLGQGAGDTQYF. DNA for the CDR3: TGCGCCAGCAGCCTCCTGGGACAGGGGGCTGGAGATACGCAGTATTTT.

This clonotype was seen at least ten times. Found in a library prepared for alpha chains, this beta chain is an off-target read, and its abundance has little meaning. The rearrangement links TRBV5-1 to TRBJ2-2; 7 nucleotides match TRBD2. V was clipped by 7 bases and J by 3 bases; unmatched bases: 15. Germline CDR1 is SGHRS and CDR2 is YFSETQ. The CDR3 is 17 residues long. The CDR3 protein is CASGQSSSGLDTGELFF. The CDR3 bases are TGCGCCAGCGGGCAATCCTCTAGCGGTCTTGACACCGGGGAGCTGTTTTTT.

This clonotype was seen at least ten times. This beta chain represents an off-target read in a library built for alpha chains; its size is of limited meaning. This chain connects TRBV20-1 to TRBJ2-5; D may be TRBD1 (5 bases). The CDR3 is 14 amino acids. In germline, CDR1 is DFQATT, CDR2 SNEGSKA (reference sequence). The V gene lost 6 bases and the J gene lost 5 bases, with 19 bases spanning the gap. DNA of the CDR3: TGCAGTGCAAGACAGACCGGGTTATTGGAGACCCAGTACTTC. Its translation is CSARQTGLLETQYF.

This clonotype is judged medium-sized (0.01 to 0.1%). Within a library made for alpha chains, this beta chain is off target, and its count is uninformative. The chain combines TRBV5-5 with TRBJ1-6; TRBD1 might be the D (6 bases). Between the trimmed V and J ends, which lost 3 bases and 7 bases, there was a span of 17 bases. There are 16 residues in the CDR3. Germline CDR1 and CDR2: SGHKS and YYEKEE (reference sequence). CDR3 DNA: TGTGCCAGCAGCTCCCCACCAGGGGAAGGCAATTCACCCCTCCACTTT. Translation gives CASSSPPGEGNSPLHF.

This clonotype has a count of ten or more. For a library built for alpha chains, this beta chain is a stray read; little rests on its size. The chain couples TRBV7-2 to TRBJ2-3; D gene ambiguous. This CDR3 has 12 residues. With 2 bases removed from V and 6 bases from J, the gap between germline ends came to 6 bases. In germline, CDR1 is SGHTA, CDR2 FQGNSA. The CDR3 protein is CASSLKGDTQYF. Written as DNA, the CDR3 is TGTGCCAGCAGCTTAAAAGGTGATACGCAGTATTTT. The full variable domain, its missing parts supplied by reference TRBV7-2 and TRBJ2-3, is GAGVSQSPSNKVTEKGKDVELRCDPISGHTALYWYRQSLGQGLEFLIYFQGNSAPDKSGLPSDRFSAERTGGSVSTLTIQRTQQEDSAVYLCASSLKGDTQYFGPGTRLTVL.

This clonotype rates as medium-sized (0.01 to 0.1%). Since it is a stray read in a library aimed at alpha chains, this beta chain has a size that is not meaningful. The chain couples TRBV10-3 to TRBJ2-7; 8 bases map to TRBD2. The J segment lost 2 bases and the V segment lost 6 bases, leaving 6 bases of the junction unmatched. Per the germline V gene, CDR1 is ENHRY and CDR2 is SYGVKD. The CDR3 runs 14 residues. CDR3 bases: TGTGCCATCAGAGCCACGGGGGGGCCCTACGAGCAGTACTTC. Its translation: CAIRATGGPYEQYF.